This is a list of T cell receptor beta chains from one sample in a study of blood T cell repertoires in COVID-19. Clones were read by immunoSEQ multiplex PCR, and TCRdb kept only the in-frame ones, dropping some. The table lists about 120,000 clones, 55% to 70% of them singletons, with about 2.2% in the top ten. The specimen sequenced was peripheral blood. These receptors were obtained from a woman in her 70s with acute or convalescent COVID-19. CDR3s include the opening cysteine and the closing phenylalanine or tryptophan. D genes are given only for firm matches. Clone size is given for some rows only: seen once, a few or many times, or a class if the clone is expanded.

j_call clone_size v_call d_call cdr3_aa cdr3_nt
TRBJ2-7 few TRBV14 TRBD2 CASSLTSGDSYEQYF TGTGCCAGCAGCCTAACTAGCGGGGATTCCTACGAGCAGTACTTC
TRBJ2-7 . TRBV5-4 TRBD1 CASGSRQGSYEQYF TGTGCCAGCGGCTCCAGACAGGGCTCCTACGAGCAGTACTTC
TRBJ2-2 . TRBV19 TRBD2 CASSIKLAYTGELFF TGTGCCAGTAGTATAAAACTAGCGTACACCGGGGAGCTGTTTTTT
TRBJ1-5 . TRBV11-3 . CASSQLGGAGQPQHF TGTGCCAGCAGCCAACTGGGGGGGGCAGGTCAGCCCCAGCATTTT
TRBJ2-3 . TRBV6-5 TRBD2 CASERTSGIIDTQYF TGTGCCAGCGAGAGGACTAGCGGGATTATCGATACGCAGTATTTT
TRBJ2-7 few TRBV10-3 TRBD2 CATSPGGYEQYF TGTGCCACCTCCCCGGGGGGCTACGAGCAGTACTTC
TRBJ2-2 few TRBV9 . CASSDLPDTNTGELFF TGTGCCAGCTCCGACCTCCCGGACACGAACACCGGGGAGCTGTTTTTT
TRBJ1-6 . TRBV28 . CASSYRSPLHF TGTGCCAGCAGTTACCGGTCACCCCTCCACTTT
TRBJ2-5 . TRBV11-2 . CASSLAGLVETQYF TGTGCCAGCAGCTTAGCGGGACTTGTGGAGACCCAGTACTTC
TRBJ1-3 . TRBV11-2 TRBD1 CASSWGQKGNTIYF TGTGCCAGCAGCTGGGGACAGAAGGGAAACACCATATATTTT
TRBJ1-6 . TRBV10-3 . CAISGGVAYNSPLHF TGTGCCATCAGTGGGGGGGTCGCCTATAATTCACCCCTCCACTTT
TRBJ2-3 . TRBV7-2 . CASSGPYSTDTQYF TGTGCCAGCTCTGGGCCATATAGCACAGATACGCAGTATTTT
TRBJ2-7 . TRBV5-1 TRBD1 CASSLDGQGVHEQYF TGCGCCAGCAGTTTGGACGGACAGGGAGTACACGAGCAGTACTTC
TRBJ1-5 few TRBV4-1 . CASSLRVRDQPQHF TGCGCCAGCAGCCTCCGGGTCAGGGATCAGCCCCAGCATTTT
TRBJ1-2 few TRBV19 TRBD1 CASSISTGDGYTF TGTGCCAGTAGTATTTCGACAGGGGATGGCTACACCTTC
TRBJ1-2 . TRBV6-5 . CASSYSTGRDSYGYTF TGTGCCAGCAGTTACTCTACAGGGAGGGACTCCTATGGCTACACCTTC
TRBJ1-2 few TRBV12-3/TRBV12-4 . CASSSGYGYTF TGTGCCAGCAGTTCCGGGTATGGCTACACCTTC
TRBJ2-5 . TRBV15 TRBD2 CATSRDGTSPLETQYF TGTGCCACCAGCAGAGATGGGACTAGTCCTCTAGAGACCCAGTACTTC
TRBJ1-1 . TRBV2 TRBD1 CASRATGGNTEAFF TGTGCCAGCAGAGCGACAGGGGGCAACACTGAAGCTTTCTTT
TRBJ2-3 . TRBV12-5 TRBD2 CASGLGLAGTDTQYF TGTGCTAGTGGTTTAGGACTAGCGGGGACAGATACGCAGTATTTT
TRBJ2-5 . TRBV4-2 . CASSQPLQETQYF TGTGCCAGCAGCCAACCCCTGCAAGAGACCCAGTACTTC
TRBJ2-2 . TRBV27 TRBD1 CASSSRTGDTGELFF TGTGCCAGCAGTTCTAGGACAGGGGACACCGGGGAGCTGTTTTTT
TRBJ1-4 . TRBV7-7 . CASSINRNEKLFF TGTGCCAGCAGCATTAACAGGAATGAAAAACTGTTTTTT
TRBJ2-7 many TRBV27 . CASSLSAGRHEQYF TGTGCCAGCAGTTTATCGGCAGGGAGGCACGAGCAGTACTTC
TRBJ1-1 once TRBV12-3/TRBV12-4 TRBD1 CASGRQGASEAFF TGTGCCAGCGGGCGGCAGGGGGCTAGTGAAGCTTTCTTT
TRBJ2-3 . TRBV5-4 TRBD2 CASSLLAGGDTDTQYF TGTGCCAGCAGCTTATTAGCGGGAGGGGACACAGATACGCAGTATTTT
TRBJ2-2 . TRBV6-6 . CASSPWEAGELFF TGTGCCAGCAGTCCATGGGAGGCCGGGGAGCTGTTTTTT
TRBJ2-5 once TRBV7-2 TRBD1 CASSPGQDGETQYF TGTGCCAGCAGCCCGGGACAGGACGGAGAGACCCAGTACTTC
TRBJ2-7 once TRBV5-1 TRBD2 CASTRGTSGAYEQYF TGCGCCAGCACCCGCGGTACTAGCGGGGCCTACGAGCAGTACTTC
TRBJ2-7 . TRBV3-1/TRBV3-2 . CASSQERYEQYF TGTGCCAGCAGCCAAGAGCGATACGAGCAGTACTTC
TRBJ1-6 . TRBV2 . CASRGQQYSPLHF TGTGCCAGCAGGGGCCAACAATATTCACCCCTCCACTTT
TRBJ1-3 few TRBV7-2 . CASSLDEAISGNTIYF TGTGCCAGCAGCTTAGATGAAGCAATCTCTGGAAACACCATATATTTT
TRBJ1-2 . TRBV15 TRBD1 CATSRVGRDSYGYTF TGTGCCACCAGCAGAGTGGGACGGGACAGCTATGGCTACACCTTC
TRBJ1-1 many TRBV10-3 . CAISESNSRNTEAFF TGTGCCATCAGTGAGTCGAATAGCAGGAACACTGAAGCTTTCTTT
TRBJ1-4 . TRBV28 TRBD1 CASTLTGTGRADGEKLFF TGTGCCAGCACTTTAACCGGGACAGGGAGGGCGGATGGTGAAAAACTGTTTTTT
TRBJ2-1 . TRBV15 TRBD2 CATSRDSRGGSFYNEQFF TGTGCCACCAGCAGAGATTCGCGGGGGGGCTCATTCTACAATGAGCAGTTCTTC
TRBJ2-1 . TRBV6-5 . CASSRNQGTRQFF TGTGCCAGCAGCCGGAACCAGGGAACACGGCAGTTCTTC
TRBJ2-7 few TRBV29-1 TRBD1 CSVEVVGQGYYEQYF TGCAGCGTTGAAGTTGTCGGACAGGGTTACTACGAGCAGTACTTC
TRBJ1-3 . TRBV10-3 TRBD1 CAISGYQGAGNTIYF TGTGCCATCAGTGGGTACCAGGGGGCTGGAAACACCATATATTTT
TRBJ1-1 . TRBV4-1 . CASSQTFSDTEAFF TGCGCCAGCAGCCAAACCTTTTCGGACACTGAAGCTTTCTTT
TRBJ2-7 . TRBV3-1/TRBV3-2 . CASSQSPGDEQYF TGTGCCAGCAGCCAATCTCCGGGTGACGAGCAGTACTTC
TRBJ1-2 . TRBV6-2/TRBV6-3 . CASSDDIYGYTF TGTGCCAGCAGCGACGACATCTATGGCTACACCTTC
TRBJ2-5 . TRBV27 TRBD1 CASSYTGGISETQYF TGTGCCAGCAGTTATACAGGGGGTATATCGGAGACCCAGTACTTC
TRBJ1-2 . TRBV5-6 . CASQIRESYGYTF TGTGCCAGCCAGATCCGGGAGAGCTATGGCTACACCTTC
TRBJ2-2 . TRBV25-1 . CASSERNTGELFF TGTGCCAGCAGTGAGAGGAACACCGGGGAGCTGTTTTTT
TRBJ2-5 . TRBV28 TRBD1 CASSSTDRGGETQYF TGTGCCAGCAGTTCCACGGACAGGGGGGGAGAGACCCAGTACTTC
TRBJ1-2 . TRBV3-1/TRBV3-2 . CASSQDWQGTRGYTF TGTGCCAGCAGCCAAGATTGGCAGGGTACGCGCGGCTACACCTTC
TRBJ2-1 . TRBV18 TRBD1 CASSPVRDRNNEQFF TGTGCCAGCTCACCAGTTCGGGACAGAAACAATGAGCAGTTCTTC
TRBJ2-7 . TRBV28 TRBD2 CASSGGGAKDYEQYF TGTGCCAGCAGCGGGGGAGGGGCCAAGGACTACGAGCAGTACTTC
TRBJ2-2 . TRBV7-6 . CASSHPLTGENTGELFF TGTGCCAGCAGCCACCCCCTGACAGGAGAAAACACCGGGGAGCTGTTTTTT
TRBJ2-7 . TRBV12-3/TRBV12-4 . CASSLAQGNEQYF TGTGCCAGCAGTTTAGCGCAGGGGAATGAGCAGTACTTC
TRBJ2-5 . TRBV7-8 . CASSSGTPQGTQYF TGTGCCAGCAGCTCCGGGACACCCCAGGGGACCCAGTACTTC
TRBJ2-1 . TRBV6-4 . CASSDSSRGGNEQFF TGTGCCAGCAGTGACTCTTCTAGGGGGGGCAATGAGCAGTTCTTC